This T cell receptor (beta chain) was retrieved from a study of blood T cell repertoires in COVID-19. About the study: Samples of COVID-19 (acute and convalescent) were obtained from the United States, Italy and Spain. T cells, B-cell-depleted T cells, or PBMCs supplied cDNA or gDNA.

Seattle patients were enrolled during active infection and followed longitudinally. Authors' processing steps: Cell counts per sample came from amplifying reference gene primers. The assay was immunoSEQ multiplex PCR, and TCRdb's table has in-frame clones only and misses some. V and J calls and clone size are copied from that table; D and trimming were computed from the DNA. The data hold some 500,000 clones, with less than 90% observed a single time. The V and J ends lost 11 bases and 6 bases, in that order; junction bases with no gene match: 13. Germline V CDR1 and CDR2: SNHLY, FYNNEI. The length of the CDR3 is 14 residues. This clone was detected a few times.

The receptor's source is a woman aged 45-60 years with COVID-19, enrolled during active disease. Sequencing input: peripheral blood. The chain links TRBV2 to TRBJ2-7; the match to TRBD1 covers 10 bases. The DNA for the CDR3 is TGTGCCGTGGATACGGGACAGGGGTTCGGCGAGCAGTACTTC. As protein: CAVDTGQGFGEQYF. Drawing the rest from reference TRBV2 and TRBJ2-7, the complete variable domain is EPEVTQTPSHQVTQMGQEVILRCVPISNHLYFYWYRQILGQKVEFLVSFYNNEISEKSEIFDDQFSVERPDGSNFTLKIRSTKLEDSAMYFCAVDTGQGFGEQYFGPGTRLTVT.